A single sample is the source of the 26 T cell receptor beta chains below, sequenced in a study of Graves' ophthalmopathy and Graves' hyperthyroidism. The sequenced template was RNA, covering the TCR beta CDR3 region. HTBI primers were employed in first-round RT-PCR, then a second-round multiplex PCR followed. Each CDR3 protein gets one entry after TCRdb re-called the multiplex PCR reads with MiXCR. The sample records 450,000 or so distinct CDR3 sequences, approximately 15% being singletons. The sequenced sample was blood. Receptors were obtained from a woman aged 30 to 39 with Graves' ophthalmopathy.

This clonotype occurred many times. The genes are TRBV12-3 or TRBV12-4 and TRBJ1-5, with 8 bases that match TRBD1. V shed 4 bases and J 2 bases; nucleotides not matched to a gene: 7. CDR3 size: 16 residues. CDR3 amino acids: CASSSTGGVGNQPQHF. CDR3 DNA: TGTGCCAGCAGTTCTACAGGGGGAGTGGGCAATCAGCCCCAGCATTTT.

V and J are TRBV2 and TRBJ1-2; D ambiguous. Germline assignment: CDR1 SNHLY and CDR2 FYNNEI. Trimming took off 4 bases at V and 8 bases at J, with 11 bases between the two ends. The CDR3 is made up of 12 amino acids. The CDR3 loop reads CASSVGLGGYTF. As DNA, the CDR3 is TGTGCCAGCAGTGTAGGGCTTGGAGGCTACACCTTC.

V usage is TRBV12-3 or TRBV12-4 and J usage is TRBJ2-2; D perhaps matches TRBD2 (5 bases). CDR3 length equals 13 residues. Trimming stripped 6 bases from V and 1 base from J, with 6 bases between. The CDR3 spells CASRAGNTGELFF. As DNA, the CDR3 is TGTGCCAGCAGGGCGGGGAACACCGGGGAGCTGTTTTTT.

This clonotype was detected ten times or more. The chain joins TRBV18 to TRBJ1-6; no clear D. CDR1 is KGHSH, CDR2 LQKENI, per germline. CDR3 length equals 13 residues. V lost 4 bases to trimming and J lost 10 bases, with 11 bases between them. The CDR3 bases are TGTGCCAGCTCACACGGTAGAGAGTCACCCCTCCACTTT. It yields the protein CASSHGRESPLHF. Based on the CDR3 plus reference TRBV18 and TRBJ1-6, the full variable domain is NAGVMQNPRHLVRRRGQEARLRCSPMKGHSHVYWYRQLPEEGLKFMVYLQKENIIDESGMPKERFSAEFPKEGPSILRIQQVVRGDSAAYFCASSHGRESPLHFGNGTRLTVT.

The chain joins TRBV20-1 to TRBJ2-5; TRBD2 matches at 8 bases. This CDR3 spans 14 amino acids. Germline loops: CDR1 DFQATT, CDR2 SNEGSKA (reference sequence). With 3 bases clipped from V and 5 bases from J, the junction kept 8 bases outside the gene matches. CDR3 sequence reads: CSASRRGGRETQYF. CDR3 bases: TGCAGTGCTAGTCGACGGGGGGGGCGGGAGACCCAGTACTTC.

This clonotype showed up just a few times. The genes are TRBV18 and TRBJ2-2; D gene unclear. Trimming took off 1 base at V and 2 bases at J, with 5 bases between the two ends. Per germline, CDR1 KGHSH and CDR2 LQKENI. This CDR3 region has 14 residues. This CDR3 is CASSPLFNTGELFF. The CDR3 bases are TGTGCCAGCTCACCACTTTTCAACACCGGGGAGCTGTTTTTT.

This clonotype has a handful of counts. The chain links TRBV5-1 to TRBJ2-3, with TRBD2 matching 9 bases. Unmatched junction bases numbered 10, after V lost 4 bases and J lost 4 bases. The germline V gene has CDR1 SGHRS and CDR2 YFSETQ. The CDR3 is 16 amino acids. In DNA form, the CDR3 reads TGCGCCAGCAGCGATGCGACTAGCGGTAGATCAGATACGCAGTATTTT. It specifies CASSDATSGRSDTQYF. Using reference TRBV5-1 and TRBJ2-3 for the parts outside the CDR3, the full variable domain is KAGVTQTPRYLIKTRGQQVTLSCSPISGHRSVSWYQQTPGQGLQFLFEYFSETQRNKGNFPGRFSGRQFSNSRSEMNVSTLELGDSALYLCASSDATSGRSDTQYFGPGTRLTVL.

This clonotype was seen at least ten times. The chain is built from TRBV2 and TRBJ1-2; no clear D. Trimming left V 1 base short and J 4 bases short, with 7 bases between. The CDR3 runs to 13 residues. Germline V CDR1 and CDR2: SNHLY, FYNNEI. DNA for the CDR3: TGTGCCAGCAGTGAAGATAGCCTCTATGGCTACACCTTC. Protein product: CASSEDSLYGYTF.

This clonotype has a count of ten or more. The gene calls are TRBV6-1 and TRBJ2-7; D is uncertain. The length of the CDR3 is 14 residues. Per the germline V gene, CDR1 is MNHNS and CDR2 is SASEGT. Trimming stripped 4 bases from V and 2 bases from J, with 12 bases between. Here the CDR3 reads CASSVTDATYEQYF. CDR3 coding DNA: TGTGCCAGCAGTGTTACGGACGCTACCTACGAGCAGTACTTC.

This clonotype was detected a few times. This chain connects TRBV7-9 to TRBJ1-3; TRBD1 aligns across 7 bases. The CDR3 consists of 14 residues. The V gene end was trimmed by 11 bases and the J gene end by 2 bases; junction bases not matched to a gene: 9. Germline assignment: CDR1 SEHNR and CDR2 FQNEAQ (reference sequence). CDR3 sequence: CALRGGSAGNTIYF. The CDR3 DNA sequence: TGTGCCTTACGAGGGGGCTCCGCTGGAAACACCATATATTTT.

This clonotype has ten or more counts. The chain couples TRBV6-5 to TRBJ2-7; D is undetermined. This CDR3 has 12 amino acids. Trimming shortened V by 8 bases and J by 6 bases, and 14 bases separated the two germline ends. CDR1 is MNHEY, CDR2 SVGAGI, per germline. The CDR3 DNA sequence: TGTGCCAGCCAAAAAAACTACGGCGAGCAGTACTTC. This translates into CASQKNYGEQYF.

This clonotype was recorded many times. CDR3: CAIRDRPFGEQYF. The CDR3 nucleotides are TGTGCCATCCGGGACAGGCCTTTCGGGGAGCAGTACTTC. The genes are TRBV10-3 and TRBJ2-7; 8 bases line up with TRBD1. Germline values: CDR1 ENHRY, CDR2 SYGVKD. With V trimmed by 8 bases and J by 7 bases, 10 bases remained unmatched. The CDR3 is 13 residues long.

This clonotype was picked up many times. For the CDR3, the DNA is TGTGCCAGTAGTACAGACAGGAACACCGGGGAGCTGTTTTTT. It translates to CASSTDRNTGELFF. The gene calls are TRBV19 and TRBJ2-2; a weak D match, TRBD1 (5 bases). The CDR3 has 14 residues. CDR1 is LNHDA and CDR2 is SQIVND in the germline V gene (reference sequence). With 4 bases removed from V and 1 base from J, the gap between germline ends came to 7 bases.

This clonotype was detected many times. This chain connects TRBV12-3 or TRBV12-4 to TRBJ2-7; a weak D match, TRBD2 (5 bases). With 7 bases removed from V and 5 bases from J, the gap between germline ends came to 18 bases. CDR3 length equals 14 residues. CDR3 protein: CASTADSLVDEQYF. The CDR3 DNA reads TGTGCCAGCACCGCGGACTCCCTTGTGGACGAGCAGTACTTC.

This clonotype has at least ten counts. The genes are TRBV29-1 and TRBJ1-2, with D perhaps TRBD1 (6 bases). Trimming left V 6 bases short and J 7 bases short, with 21 bases between. Looked up from germline, CDR1 is SQVTM and CDR2 is ANQGSEA. The CDR3 loop spans 14 amino acids. The CDR3 nucleotides read TGCAGCGTCCTTGAGCGGGGGGCAGGTGGTGGCTACACCTTC. As protein: CSVLERGAGGGYTF.

This clonotype was counted at least ten times. The rearrangement joins TRBV20-1 to TRBJ1-1; no clear D. This CDR3 has 13 amino acids. Germline CDR1 reads DFQATT; CDR2 reads SNEGSKA (reference sequence). V lost 4 bases, J lost 1 base, and 10 bases lay in between. The CDR3 region has the DNA TGCAGTGCTACCAACATCCAGAACACTGAAGCTTTCTTT. It yields the protein CSATNIQNTEAFF.

The rearrangement links TRBV12-3 or TRBV12-4 to TRBJ1-3, with D uncertain. The CDR3 totals 13 residues. Trimming cost V 7 bases and J 0 bases, with 7 bases left between them. The CDR3 coding sequence is TGTGCCAGCACCCAGAGCTCTGGAAACACCATATATTTT. Its protein is CASTQSSGNTIYF.

This clonotype came up many times. The rearrangement uses TRBV25-1 and TRBJ1-1; TRBD1 is a possible D gene (6 bases). Germline CDR1 reads MGHDK; CDR2 reads SYGVNS. V was trimmed by 8 bases and J by 1 base, leaving 11 bases between them. This CDR3 contains 13 residues. CDR3 coding DNA: TGTGCCAGCGGAGAGACAGGGAACACTGAAGCTTTCTTT. It encodes CASGETGNTEAFF.

V gene TRBV12-5 combines with J gene TRBJ2-5; D is unclear. Germline loops: CDR1 LGHNT, CDR2 FRNRAP. Deletions cut 7 bases from V and 5 bases from J, with 11 bases between. The CDR3 loop spans 12 amino acids. Written as DNA, the CDR3 is TGTGCTAGTGTGGGTCAAGGGGAGACCCAGTACTTC. This translates into CASVGQGETQYF.

This clonotype was observed at least ten times. This chain uses TRBV12-3 or TRBV12-4 with TRBJ1-6, with a possible D match to TRBD1 (5 bases). This CDR3 region has 14 residues. The V end lost 5 bases, the J end lost 6 bases, and 11 bases lay between the germline ends. CDR3 DNA: TGTGCCAGCAGTGTCGGGACGGCTAATTCACCCCTCCACTTT. This codes for CASSVGTANSPLHF.

This clonotype was seen many times. The germline gene is not matched at one end of the junction; a read error may be the cause. V and J are TRBV19 and TRBJ1-1; D might be TRBD1 (5 bases). The CDR3 is 11 residues long. Per the germline V gene, CDR1 is LNHDA and CDR2 is SQIVND (reference sequence). The CDR3 DNA reads as TGCGAAAGCCAGGGGAACACTGAAGCTTTCTTT. Protein: CESQGNTEAFF.

The sample holds a few counts of this clonotype. This sequence joins TRBV13 and TRBJ2-7; D gene uncertain. The germline V gene encodes CDR1 PRHDT and CDR2 FYEKMQ (reference sequence). The CDR3 length is 13 residues. With 2 bases removed from V and 4 bases from J, the gap between germline ends came to 9 bases. The CDR3 DNA reads as TGTGCCAGCAGCTTATTTCAAAGTTACGAGCAGTACTTC. It translates to CASSLFQSYEQYF.

This clonotype was counted ten times or more. The junction does not match germline at one end; this may be a read error. The CDR3 loop is CTSSYSAGRTYGYTF. CDR3 nucleotide sequence: TGTACCAGCAGTTACTCGGCCGGCAGGACCTATGGCTACACCTTC. V gene TRBV6-5 combines with J gene TRBJ1-2, with D unresolved. This CDR3 has 15 residues. Germline values: CDR1 MNHEY, CDR2 SVGAGI.

This clonotype was observed at least ten times. The V gene is TRBV28, the J gene TRBJ1-5; a possible D gene is TRBD1 (6 bases). The CDR3 is 15 residues long. V lost 6 bases and J lost 4, with 16 bases in between. The germline CDR1 and CDR2 sequences are MDHEN and SYDVKM. Here the CDR3 reads CASSRQDVGNQPQHF. The CDR3 DNA sequence: TGTGCCAGCAGCCGACAGGACGTTGGGAATCAGCCCCAGCATTTT.

The table lists this clonotype with a few counts. The J gene is TRBJ2-2, the V gene TRBV6-1, with TRBD2 identical over 13 bases. The germline V gene has CDR1 MNHNS and CDR2 SASEGT. The CDR3 has 16 residues. Germline trimming cut 7 bases from V and 5 bases from J; bases unmatched to any gene: 7. The CDR3 here is CASTGLAGMRTGELFF. CDR3 DNA sequence: TGTGCCAGCACGGGACTAGCGGGGATGAGGACCGGGGAGCTGTTTTTT.

This clonotype was counted at least ten times. The chain has TRBV9 and TRBJ2-5; the D gene is possibly TRBD1 (5 bases). CDR1 is SGDLS, CDR2 YYNGEE, per germline. The CDR3 is 15 amino acids. Trimming left V 1 base short and J 0 bases short, with 10 bases between. The chain's CDR3 is CASSVIPGNQETQYF. The CDR3 DNA sequence: TGTGCCAGCAGCGTAATTCCAGGGAACCAAGAGACCCAGTACTTC.